This TCR beta chain was recorded in a study of cytomegalovirus exposure and HLA in healthy donors. About the research overall: There were over 350 genotyped donors. Of these, 75% to 90% fell in the genetic ancestry cluster associated with self-reported Caucasian donors.

Each of the donors was a healthy bone marrow donor. This clone has just a few counts. Its antigen is undetermined. Overall study results and limits: In most subjects, TCR beta sequences reportedly gave accurate predictions of HLA-A and HLA-B alleles.

The CDR3 extends over 14 amino acids. CDR1 and CDR2 (germline): SGHTA, FQGTGA. Trimming shortened V by 5 bases and J by 10 bases, and 17 bases separated the two germline ends. Both 60 Vbeta primers and 13 Jbeta primers went into the PCR. TCRdb keeps only in-frame clones here, not all; method: immunoSEQ multiplex PCR. The table includes approximately 130,000 clones, 65% to 90% detected once. The source is a man between 18 and 35 years old in good health and CMV-seronegative. The chain uses TRBV7-3 and TRBJ1-4; maybe TRBD1 (5 bases). Sequenced material: PBMCs. CDR3 nucleotide sequence: TGTGCCAGCAGCCAATGGGGGGGTGGGGGAAAACTGTTTTTT. It specifies CASSQWGGGGKLFF.